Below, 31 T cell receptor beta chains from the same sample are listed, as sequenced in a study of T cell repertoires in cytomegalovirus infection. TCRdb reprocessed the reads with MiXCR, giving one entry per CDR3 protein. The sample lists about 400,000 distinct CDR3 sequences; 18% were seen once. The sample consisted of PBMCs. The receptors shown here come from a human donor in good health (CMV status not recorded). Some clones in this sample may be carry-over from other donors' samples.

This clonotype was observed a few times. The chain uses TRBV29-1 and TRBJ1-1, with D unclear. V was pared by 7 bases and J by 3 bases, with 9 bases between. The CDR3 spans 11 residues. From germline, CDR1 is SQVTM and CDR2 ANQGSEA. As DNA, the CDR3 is TGCAGCGCCGACTTGGACACTGAAGCTTTCTTT. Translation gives CSADLDTEAFF.

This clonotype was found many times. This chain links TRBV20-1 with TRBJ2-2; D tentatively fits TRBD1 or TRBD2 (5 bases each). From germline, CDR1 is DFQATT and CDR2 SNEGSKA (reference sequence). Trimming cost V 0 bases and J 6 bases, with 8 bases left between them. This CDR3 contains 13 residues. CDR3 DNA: TGCAGTGCTAGAGATTTGGGACCCGGGGAGCTGTTTTTT. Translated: CSARDLGPGELFF.

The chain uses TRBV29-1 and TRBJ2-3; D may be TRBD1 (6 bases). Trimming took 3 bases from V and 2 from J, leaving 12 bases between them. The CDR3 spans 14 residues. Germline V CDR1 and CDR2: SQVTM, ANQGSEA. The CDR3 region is CSVDAGADTDTQYF. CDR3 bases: TGCAGCGTTGATGCAGGGGCTGACACAGATACGCAGTATTTT.

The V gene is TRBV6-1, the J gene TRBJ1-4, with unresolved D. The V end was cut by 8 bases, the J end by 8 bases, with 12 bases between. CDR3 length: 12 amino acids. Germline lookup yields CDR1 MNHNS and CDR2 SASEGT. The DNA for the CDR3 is TGTGCCAGCGCGGATCCTCGGGAAAAACTGTTTTTT. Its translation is CASADPREKLFF.

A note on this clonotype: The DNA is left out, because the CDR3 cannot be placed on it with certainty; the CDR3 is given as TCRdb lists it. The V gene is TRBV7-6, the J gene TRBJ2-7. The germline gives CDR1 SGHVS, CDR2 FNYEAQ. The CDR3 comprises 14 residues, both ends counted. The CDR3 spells CASSVGSGSYEQFF.

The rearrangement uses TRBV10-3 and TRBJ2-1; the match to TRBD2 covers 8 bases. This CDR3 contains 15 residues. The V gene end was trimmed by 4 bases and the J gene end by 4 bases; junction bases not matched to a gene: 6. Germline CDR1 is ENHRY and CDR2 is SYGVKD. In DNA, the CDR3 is TGTGCCATCAGTGCCGGGGGGGACGGATACAATGAGCAGTTCTTC. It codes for CAISAGGDGYNEQFF.

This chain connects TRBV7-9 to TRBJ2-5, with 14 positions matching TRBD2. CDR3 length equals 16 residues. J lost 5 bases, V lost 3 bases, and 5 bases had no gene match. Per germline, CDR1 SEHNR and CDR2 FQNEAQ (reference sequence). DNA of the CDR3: TGTGCCAGCAGCTTTCTCGGGACTAGCGGGAGCGAGACCCAGTACTTC. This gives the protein CASSFLGTSGSETQYF. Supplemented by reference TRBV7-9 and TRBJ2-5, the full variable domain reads DTGVSQNPRHKITKRGQNVTFRCDPISEHNRLYWYRQTLGQGPEFLTYFQNEAQLEKSRLLSDRFSAERPKGSFSTLEIQRTEQGDSAMYLCASSFLGTSGSETQYFGPGTRLLVL.

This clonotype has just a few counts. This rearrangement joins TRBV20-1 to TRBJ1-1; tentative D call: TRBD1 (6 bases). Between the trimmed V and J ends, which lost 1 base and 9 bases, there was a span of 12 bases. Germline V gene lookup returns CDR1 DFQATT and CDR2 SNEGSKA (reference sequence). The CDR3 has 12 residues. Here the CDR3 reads CSARADSQKAFF. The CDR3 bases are TGCAGTGCTAGAGCGGACAGTCAGAAAGCTTTCTTT.

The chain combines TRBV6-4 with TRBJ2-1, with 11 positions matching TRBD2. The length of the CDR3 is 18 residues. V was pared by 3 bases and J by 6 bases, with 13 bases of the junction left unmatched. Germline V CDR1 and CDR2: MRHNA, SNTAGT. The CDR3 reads CASSEEIAGGLNCNEQFF. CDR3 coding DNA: TGTGCCAGCAGTGAGGAAATAGCGGGAGGGCTGAATTGCAATGAGCAGTTCTTC.

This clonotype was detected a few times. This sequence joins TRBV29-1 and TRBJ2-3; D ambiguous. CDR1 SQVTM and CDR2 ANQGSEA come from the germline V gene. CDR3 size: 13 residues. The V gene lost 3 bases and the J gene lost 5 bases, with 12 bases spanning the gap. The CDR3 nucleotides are TGCAGCGTTGATGGCCTCTGGAAAGATACGCAGTATTTT. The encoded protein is CSVDGLWKDTQYF.

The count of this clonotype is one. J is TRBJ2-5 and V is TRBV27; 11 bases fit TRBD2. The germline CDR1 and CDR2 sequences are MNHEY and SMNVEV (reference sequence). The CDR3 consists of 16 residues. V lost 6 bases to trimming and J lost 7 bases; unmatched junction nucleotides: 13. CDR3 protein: CASSITSSGGKRTQYF. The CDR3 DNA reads TGTGCCAGCAGCATAACGTCTAGCGGGGGGAAGAGGACCCAGTACTTC.

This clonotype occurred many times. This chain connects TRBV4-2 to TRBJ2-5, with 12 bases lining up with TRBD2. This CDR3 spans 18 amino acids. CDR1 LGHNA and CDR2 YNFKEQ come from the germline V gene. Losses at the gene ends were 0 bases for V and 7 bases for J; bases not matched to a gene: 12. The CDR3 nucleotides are TGTGCCAGCAGCCAAGATTGGCTAGCGGGGGGGACTCGCGTGACCCAGTACTTC. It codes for CASSQDWLAGGTRVTQYF.

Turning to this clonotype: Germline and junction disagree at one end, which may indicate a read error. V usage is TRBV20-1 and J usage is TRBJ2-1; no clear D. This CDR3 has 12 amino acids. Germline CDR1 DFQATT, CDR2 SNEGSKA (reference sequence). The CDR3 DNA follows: TGCAGTGCTACCCCAAATTACAATGAGGAGTTCTTC. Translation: CSATPNYNEEFF.

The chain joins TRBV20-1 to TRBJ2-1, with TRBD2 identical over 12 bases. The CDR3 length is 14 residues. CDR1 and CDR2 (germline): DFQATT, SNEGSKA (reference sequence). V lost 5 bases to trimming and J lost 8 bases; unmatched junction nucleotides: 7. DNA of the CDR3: TGCAGTGCTCCGGGACTAGCGGGTTACGATGAGCAGTTCTTC. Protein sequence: CSAPGLAGYDEQFF.

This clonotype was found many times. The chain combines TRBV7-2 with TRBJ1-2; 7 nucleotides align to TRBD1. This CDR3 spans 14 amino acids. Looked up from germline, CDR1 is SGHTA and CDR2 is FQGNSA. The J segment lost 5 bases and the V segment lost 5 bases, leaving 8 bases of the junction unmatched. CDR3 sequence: CASSPRQGQYGYTF. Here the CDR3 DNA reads TGTGCCAGCAGCCCACGACAGGGACAGTATGGCTACACCTTC.

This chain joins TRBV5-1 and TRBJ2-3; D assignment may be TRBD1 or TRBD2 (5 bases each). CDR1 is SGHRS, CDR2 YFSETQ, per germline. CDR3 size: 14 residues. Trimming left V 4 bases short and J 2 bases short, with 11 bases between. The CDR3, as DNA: TGCGCCAGCAGCCCCGGGACCACCACAGATACGCAGTATTTT. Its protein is CASSPGTTTDTQYF. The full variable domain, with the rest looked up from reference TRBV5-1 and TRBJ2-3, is KAGVTQTPRYLIKTRGQQVTLSCSPISGHRSVSWYQQTPGQGLQFLFEYFSETQRNKGNFPGRFSGRQFSNSRSEMNVSTLELGDSALYLCASSPGTTTDTQYFGPGTRLTVL.

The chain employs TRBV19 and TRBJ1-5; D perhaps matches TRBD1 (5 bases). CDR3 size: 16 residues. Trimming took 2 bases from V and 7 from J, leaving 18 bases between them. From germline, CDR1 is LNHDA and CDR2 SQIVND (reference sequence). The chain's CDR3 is CASSIRGPRVSQPQHF. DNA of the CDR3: TGTGCCAGTAGTATACGGGGCCCTAGGGTGAGCCAGCCCCAGCATTTT.

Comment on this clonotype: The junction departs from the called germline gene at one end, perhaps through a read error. The chain's CDR3 is CACSLDMGRGKSQPQHF. The DNA of the CDR3 is TGTGCCTGCAGCTTAGATATGGGCAGGGGAAAGAGTCAGCCCCAGCATTTT. The chain combines TRBV11-3 with TRBJ1-5; D possibly corresponds to TRBD1 (6 bases). Per germline, CDR1 SGHNT and CDR2 YENEEA. The CDR3 runs 17 residues.

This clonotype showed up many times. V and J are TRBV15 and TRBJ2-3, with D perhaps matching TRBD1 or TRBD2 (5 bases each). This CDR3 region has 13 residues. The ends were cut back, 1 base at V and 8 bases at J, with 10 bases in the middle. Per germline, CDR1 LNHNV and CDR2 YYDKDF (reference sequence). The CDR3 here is CATSRGGPGTQYF. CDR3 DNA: TGTGCCACCAGCAGAGGGGGACCAGGTACGCAGTATTTT. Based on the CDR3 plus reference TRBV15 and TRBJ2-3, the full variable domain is DAMVIQNPRYQVTQFGKPVTLSCSQTLNHNVMYWYQQKSSQAPKLLFHYYDKDFNNEADTPDNFQSRRPNTSFCFLDIRSPGLGDTAMYLCATSRGGPGTQYFGPGTRLTVL.

The CDR3 nucleotides are TGTGCCAGCAGTTACCGAGCCGGGGGGTCAGATTATGGCTACACCTTC. Protein: CASSYRAGGSDYGYTF. The chain employs TRBV6-6 and TRBJ1-2; D is possibly TRBD1 (5 bases). Germline-derived CDR1 and CDR2 are MNHNY and SVGAGI (reference sequence). The CDR3 extends over 16 amino acids. V shed 2 bases and J shed 5 bases, with 18 bases lying between them.

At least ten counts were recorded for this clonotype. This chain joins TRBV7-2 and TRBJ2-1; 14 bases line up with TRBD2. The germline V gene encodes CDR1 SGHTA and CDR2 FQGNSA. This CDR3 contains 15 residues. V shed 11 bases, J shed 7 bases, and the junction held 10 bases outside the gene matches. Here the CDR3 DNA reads TGTGCCGGGAACCGACTAGCGGGAGGGAAAAATGAGCAGTTCTTC. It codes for CAGNRLAGGKNEQFF.

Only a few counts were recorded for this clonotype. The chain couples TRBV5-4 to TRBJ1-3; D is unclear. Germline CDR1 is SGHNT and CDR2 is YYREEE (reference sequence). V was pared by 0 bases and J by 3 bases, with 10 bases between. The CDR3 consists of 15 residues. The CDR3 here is CASSLAGVLGNTIYF. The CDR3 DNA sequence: TGTGCCAGCAGCTTGGCCGGGGTACTTGGAAACACCATATATTTT.

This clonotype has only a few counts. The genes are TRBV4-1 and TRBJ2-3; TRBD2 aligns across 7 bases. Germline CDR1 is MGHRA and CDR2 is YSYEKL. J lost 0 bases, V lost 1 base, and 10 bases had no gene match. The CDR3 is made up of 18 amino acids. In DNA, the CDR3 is TGCGCCAGCAGCCAAGCGATTATCGCTAGCGGAAGCACAGATACGCAGTATTTT. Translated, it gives CASSQAIIASGSTDTQYF.

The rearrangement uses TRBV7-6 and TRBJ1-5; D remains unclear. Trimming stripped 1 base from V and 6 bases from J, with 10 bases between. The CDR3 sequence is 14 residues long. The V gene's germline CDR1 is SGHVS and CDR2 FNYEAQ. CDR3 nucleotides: TGTGCCAGCAGCTTAGTGGGGATGGGTCAGCCCCAGCATTTT. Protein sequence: CASSLVGMGQPQHF.

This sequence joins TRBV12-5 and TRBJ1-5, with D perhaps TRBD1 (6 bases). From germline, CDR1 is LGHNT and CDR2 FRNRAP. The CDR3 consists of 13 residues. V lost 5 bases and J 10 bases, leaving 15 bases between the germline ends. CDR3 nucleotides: TGTGCTAGTGGTCCAGGACAGTTTGATCCCCAGCATTTT. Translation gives CASGPGQFDPQHF.

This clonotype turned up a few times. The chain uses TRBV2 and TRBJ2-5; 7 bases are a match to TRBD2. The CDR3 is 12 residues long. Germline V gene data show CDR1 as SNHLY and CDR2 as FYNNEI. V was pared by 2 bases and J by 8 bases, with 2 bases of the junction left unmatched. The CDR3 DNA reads TGTGCCAGCAGTGAATCTAGCGGAACCCAGTACTTC. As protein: CASSESSGTQYF.

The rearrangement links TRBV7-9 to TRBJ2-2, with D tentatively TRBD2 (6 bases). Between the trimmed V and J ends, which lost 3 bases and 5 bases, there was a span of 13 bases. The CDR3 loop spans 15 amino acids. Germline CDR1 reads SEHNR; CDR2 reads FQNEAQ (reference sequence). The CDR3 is CASSFGRGWTGELFF. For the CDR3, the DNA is TGTGCCAGCAGCTTTGGGCGGGGATGGACCGGGGAGCTGTTTTTT.

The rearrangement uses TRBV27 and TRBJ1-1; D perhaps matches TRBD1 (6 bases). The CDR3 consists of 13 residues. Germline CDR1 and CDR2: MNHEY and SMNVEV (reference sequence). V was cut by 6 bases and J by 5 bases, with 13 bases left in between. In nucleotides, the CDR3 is TGTGCCAGCAGATCCACAGGGAAAACTGAAGCTTTCTTT. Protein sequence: CASRSTGKTEAFF.

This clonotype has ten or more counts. The CDR3 DNA reads as TGTGCCAGCAGCAACGCGGGGATCTTCACCTACGAGCAGTACTTC. This translates into CASSNAGIFTYEQYF. The chain joins TRBV7-9 to TRBJ2-7, with a tentative D call TRBD2 (6 bases). Per germline, CDR1 SEHNR and CDR2 FQNEAQ (reference sequence). This CDR3 has 15 residues. V lost 5 bases to trimming and J lost 2 bases, with 16 bases between them.

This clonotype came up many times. Written as DNA, the CDR3 is TGTGCCAGCAGCTTAGATGGGACTAGCGGGAGCACCGGGGAGCTGTTTTTT. It encodes CASSLDGTSGSTGELFF. The chain recombines TRBV7-2 with TRBJ2-2; 14 bases are a match to TRBD2. The CDR3 extends over 17 amino acids. The germline V gene encodes CDR1 SGHTA and CDR2 FQGNSA. After removal of 1 base from V and 4 bases from J, the junction contained 2 bases not matched to a gene.

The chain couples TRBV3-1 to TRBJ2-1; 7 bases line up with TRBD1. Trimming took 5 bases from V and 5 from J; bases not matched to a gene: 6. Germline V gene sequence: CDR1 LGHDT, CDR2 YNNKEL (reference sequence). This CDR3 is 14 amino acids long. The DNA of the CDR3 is TGTGCCAGCAGCTACACCCAGGGGGACAATGAGCAGTTCTTC. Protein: CASSYTQGDNEQFF.